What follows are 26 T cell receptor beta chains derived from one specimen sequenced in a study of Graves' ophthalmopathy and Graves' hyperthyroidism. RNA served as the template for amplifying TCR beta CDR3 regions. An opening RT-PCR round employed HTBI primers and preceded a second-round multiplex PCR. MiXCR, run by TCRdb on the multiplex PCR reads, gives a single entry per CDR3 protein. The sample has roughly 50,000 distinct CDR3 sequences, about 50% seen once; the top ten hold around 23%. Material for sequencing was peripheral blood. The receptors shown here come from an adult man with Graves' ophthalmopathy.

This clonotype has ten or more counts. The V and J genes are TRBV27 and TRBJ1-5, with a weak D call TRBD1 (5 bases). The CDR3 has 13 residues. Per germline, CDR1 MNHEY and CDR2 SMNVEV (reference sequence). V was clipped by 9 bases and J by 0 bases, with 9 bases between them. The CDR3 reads CASGHISNQPQHF. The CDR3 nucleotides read TGTGCCAGTGGACACATTAGCAATCAGCCCCAGCATTTT.

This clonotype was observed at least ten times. This chain's CDR3 is CSARGVETSTDTQYF. DNA for the CDR3: TGCAGTGCTAGGGGTGTCGAGACTAGCACAGATACGCAGTATTTT. The genes are TRBV20-1 and TRBJ2-3; D gene ambiguous. The CDR3 is 15 amino acids. V gave up 3 bases and J gave up 0 bases, with 13 bases separating them. In germline, CDR1 is DFQATT, CDR2 SNEGSKA (reference sequence).

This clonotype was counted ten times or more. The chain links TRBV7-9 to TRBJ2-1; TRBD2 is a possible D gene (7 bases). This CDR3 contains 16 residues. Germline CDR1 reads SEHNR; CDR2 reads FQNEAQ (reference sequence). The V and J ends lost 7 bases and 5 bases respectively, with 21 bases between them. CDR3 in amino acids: CASIRGARHINNEQFF. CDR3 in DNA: TGTGCCAGCATCCGGGGGGCCAGACATATAAACAATGAGCAGTTCTTC. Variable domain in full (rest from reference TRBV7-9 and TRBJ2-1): DTGVSQNPRHKITKRGQNVTFRCDPISEHNRLYWYRQTLGQGPEFLTYFQNEAQLEKSRLLSDRFSAERPKGSFSTLEIQRTEQGDSAMYLCASIRGARHINNEQFFGPGTRLTVL.

The CDR3 DNA reads TGTGCCAGCAGGTGGTCCTCCTTTGGGGGGGACTACGAGCAGTACTTC. Protein sequence: CASRWSSFGGDYEQYF. The rearrangement uses TRBV5-6 and TRBJ2-7, with 7 positions matching TRBD2. The ends lost 5 bases at V and 3 bases at J; junction bases unmatched: 14. This CDR3 region has 16 residues. CDR1 and CDR2 (germline): SGHDT, YYEEEE. Full variable domain (rest looked up from reference TRBV5-6 and TRBJ2-7): DAGVTQSPTHLIKTRGQQVTLRCSPKSGHDTVSWYQQALGQGPQFIFQYYEEEERQRGNFPDRFSGHQFPNYSSELNVNALLLGDSALYLCASRWSSFGGDYEQYFGPGTRLTVT.

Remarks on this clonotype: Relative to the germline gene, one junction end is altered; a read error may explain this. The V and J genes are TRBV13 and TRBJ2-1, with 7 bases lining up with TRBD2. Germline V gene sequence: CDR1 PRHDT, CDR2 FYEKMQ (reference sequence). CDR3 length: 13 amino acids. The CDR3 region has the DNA TGTGCCAGCAGCTTAGGGCAAACGCGGGAGCTGTTCTTC. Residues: CASSLGQTRELFF.

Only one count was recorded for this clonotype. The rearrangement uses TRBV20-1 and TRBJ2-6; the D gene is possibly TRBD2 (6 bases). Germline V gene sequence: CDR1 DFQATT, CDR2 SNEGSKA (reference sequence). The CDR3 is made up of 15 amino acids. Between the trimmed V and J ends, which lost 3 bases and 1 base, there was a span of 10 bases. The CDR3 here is CSARLGGSGANVLTF. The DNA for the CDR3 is TGCAGTGCTAGGTTGGGAGGATCTGGGGCCAACGTCCTGACTTTC.

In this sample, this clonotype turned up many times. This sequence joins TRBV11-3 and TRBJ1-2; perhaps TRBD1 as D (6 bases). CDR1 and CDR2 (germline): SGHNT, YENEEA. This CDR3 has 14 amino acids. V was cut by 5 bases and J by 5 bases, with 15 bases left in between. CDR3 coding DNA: TGTGCCAGCAGCGAAGGGGACACTGGGTATGGCTACACCTTC. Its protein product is CASSEGDTGYGYTF. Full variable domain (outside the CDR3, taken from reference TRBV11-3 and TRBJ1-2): EAGVVQSPRYKIIEKKQPVAFWCNPISGHNTLYWYLQNLGQGPELLIRYENEEAVDDSQLPKDRFSAERLKGVDSTLKIQPAELGDSAVYLCASSEGDTGYGYTFGSGTRLTVV.

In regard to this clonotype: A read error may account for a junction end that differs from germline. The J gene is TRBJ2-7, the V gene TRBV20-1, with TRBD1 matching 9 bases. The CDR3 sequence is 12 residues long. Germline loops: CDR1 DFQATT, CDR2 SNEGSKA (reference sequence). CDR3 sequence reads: CSAGDRGYEQYF. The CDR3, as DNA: TGCAGTGCTGGAGACAGGGGGTACGAGCAGTACTTC.

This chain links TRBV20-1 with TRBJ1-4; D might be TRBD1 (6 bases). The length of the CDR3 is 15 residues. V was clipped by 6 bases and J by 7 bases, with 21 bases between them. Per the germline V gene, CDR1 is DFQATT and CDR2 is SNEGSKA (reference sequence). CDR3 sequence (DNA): TGCAGTGCCCTCGGAGAGGGGGGGGATATTGAAAAACTGTTTTTT. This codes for CSALGEGGDIEKLFF.

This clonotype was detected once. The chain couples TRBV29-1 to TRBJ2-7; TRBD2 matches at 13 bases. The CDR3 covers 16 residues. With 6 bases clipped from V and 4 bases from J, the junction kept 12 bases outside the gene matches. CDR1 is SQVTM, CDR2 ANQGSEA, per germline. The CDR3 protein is CSVGGGLAGRLYEQYF. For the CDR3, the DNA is TGCAGCGTGGGCGGGGGACTAGCGGGACGCCTTTACGAGCAGTACTTC.

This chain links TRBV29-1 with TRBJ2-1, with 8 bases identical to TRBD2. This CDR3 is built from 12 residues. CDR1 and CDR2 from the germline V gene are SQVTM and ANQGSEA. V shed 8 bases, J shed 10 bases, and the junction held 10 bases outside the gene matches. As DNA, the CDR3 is TGCAGCAGTTACCTGGGCGGGAGGGAGCAGTTCTTC. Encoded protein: CSSYLGGREQFF.

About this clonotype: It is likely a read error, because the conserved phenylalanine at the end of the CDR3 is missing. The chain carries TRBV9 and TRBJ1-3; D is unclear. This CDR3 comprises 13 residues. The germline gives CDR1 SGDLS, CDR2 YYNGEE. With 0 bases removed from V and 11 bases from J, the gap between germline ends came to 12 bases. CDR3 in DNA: TGTGCCAGCAGCGTAGCTATGGGATACCCCATATATTTA. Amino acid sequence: CASSVAMGYPIYL.

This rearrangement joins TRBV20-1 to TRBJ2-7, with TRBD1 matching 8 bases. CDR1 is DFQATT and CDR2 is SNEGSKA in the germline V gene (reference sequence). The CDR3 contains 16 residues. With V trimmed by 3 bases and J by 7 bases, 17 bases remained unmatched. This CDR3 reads CSARGGRGPEWREQYF. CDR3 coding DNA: TGCAGTGCTAGGGGGGGCAGGGGGCCAGAATGGAGGGAGCAGTACTTC.

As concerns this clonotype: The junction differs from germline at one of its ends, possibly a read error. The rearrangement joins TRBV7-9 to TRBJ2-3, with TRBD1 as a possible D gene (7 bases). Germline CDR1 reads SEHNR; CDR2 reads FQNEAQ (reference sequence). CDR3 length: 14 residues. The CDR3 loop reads CASSRKEGTETQYF. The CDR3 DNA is TGTGCCAGCAGCCGGAAGGAGGGGACAGAAACGCAGTATTTT.

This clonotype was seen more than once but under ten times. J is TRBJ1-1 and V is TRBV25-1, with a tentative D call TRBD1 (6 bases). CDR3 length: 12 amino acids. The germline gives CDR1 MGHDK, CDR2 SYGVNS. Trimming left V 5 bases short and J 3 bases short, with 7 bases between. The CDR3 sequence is CASSNRDTEAFF. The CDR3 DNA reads TGTGCCAGCAGTAACAGGGACACTGAAGCTTTCTTT.

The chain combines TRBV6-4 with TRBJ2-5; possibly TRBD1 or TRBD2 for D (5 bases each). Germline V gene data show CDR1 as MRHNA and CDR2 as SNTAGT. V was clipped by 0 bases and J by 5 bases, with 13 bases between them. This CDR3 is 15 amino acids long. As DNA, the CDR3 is TGTGCCAGCAGTGACTCTCCTCTAGAGGGGGAGACCCAGTACTTC. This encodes CASSDSPLEGETQYF.

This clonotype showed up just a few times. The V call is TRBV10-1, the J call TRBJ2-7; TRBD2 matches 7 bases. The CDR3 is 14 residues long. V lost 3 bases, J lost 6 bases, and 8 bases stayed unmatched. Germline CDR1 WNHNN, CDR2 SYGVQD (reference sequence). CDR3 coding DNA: TGCGCCAGCAGTGACTTGGCGGGAGCGGGCGAGCAGTACTTC. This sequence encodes CASSDLAGAGEQYF.

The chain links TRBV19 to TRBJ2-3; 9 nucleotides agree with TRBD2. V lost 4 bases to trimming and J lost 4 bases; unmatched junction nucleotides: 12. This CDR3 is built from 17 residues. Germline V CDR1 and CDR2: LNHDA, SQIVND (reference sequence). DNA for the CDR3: TGTGCCAGTAGTACCCGGGGTAGCGGGAGTTTGGCAGATACGCAGTATTTT. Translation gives CASSTRGSGSLADTQYF.

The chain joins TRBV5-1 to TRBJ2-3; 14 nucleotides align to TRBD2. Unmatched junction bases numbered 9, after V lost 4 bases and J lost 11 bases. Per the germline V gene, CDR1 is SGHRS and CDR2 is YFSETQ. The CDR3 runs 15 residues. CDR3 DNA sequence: TGCGCCAGCAGCAAGACTAGCGGGGGGGCGGGTGAGCAGTATTTT. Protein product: CASSKTSGGAGEQYF.

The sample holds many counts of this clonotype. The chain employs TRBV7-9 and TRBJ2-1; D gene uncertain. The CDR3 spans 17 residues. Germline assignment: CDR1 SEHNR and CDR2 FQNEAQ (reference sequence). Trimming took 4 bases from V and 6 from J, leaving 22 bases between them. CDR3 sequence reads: CASSWATSRQVGNEQFF. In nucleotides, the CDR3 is TGTGCCAGCAGCTGGGCGACATCCCGGCAGGTGGGCAATGAGCAGTTCTTC. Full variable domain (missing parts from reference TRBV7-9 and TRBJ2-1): DTGVSQNPRHKITKRGQNVTFRCDPISEHNRLYWYRQTLGQGPEFLTYFQNEAQLEKSRLLSDRFSAERPKGSFSTLEIQRTEQGDSAMYLCASSWATSRQVGNEQFFGPGTRLTVL.

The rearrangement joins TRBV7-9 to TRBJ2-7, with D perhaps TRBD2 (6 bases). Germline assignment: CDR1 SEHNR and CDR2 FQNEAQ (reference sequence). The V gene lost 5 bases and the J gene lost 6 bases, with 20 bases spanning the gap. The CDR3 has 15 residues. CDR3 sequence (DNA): TGTGCCAGCAGCCGACGGAGGGGCCCCTCGGGCGAGCAGTACTTC. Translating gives CASSRRRGPSGEQYF.

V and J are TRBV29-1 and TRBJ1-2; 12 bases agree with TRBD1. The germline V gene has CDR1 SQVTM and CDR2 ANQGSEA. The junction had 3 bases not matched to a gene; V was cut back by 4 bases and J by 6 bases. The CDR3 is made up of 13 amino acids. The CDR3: CSVGDRGHDGYTF. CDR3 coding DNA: TGCAGCGTTGGGGACAGGGGGCACGATGGCTACACCTTC.

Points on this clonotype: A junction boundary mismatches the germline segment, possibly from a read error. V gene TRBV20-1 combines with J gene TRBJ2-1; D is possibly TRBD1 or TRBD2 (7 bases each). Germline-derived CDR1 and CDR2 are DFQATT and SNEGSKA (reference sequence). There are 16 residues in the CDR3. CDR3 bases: TGCGGTGCTAGAGATCAGGGGGGGAGCTCCTACAATGAGCAGCTCTTC. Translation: CGARDQGGSSYNEQLF.

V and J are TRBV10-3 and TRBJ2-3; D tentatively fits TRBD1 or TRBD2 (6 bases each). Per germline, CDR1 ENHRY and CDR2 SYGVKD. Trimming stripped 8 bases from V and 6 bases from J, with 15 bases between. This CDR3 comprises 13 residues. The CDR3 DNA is TGTGCCATCGCTGAGGGGGGTCTGGATACGCAGTATTTT. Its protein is CAIAEGGLDTQYF.

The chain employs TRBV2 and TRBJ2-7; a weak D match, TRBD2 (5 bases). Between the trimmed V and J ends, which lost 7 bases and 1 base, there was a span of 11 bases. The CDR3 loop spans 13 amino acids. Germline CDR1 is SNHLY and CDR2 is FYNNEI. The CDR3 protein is CASTPGLSYEQYF. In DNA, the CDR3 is TGTGCCAGCACCCCAGGACTTTCCTACGAGCAGTACTTC.

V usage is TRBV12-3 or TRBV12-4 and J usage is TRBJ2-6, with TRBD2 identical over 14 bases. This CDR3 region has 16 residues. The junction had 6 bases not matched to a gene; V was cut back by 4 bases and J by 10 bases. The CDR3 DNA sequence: TGTGCCAGCAGTTCTAGACTAGCGGGAGGGGGAAACGTCCTGACTTTC. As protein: CASSSRLAGGGNVLTF.